Listed below are T cell receptor beta chains from one sample, sequenced in a study of cytotoxic CD8 clonotypes in ibrutinib-treated CLL. This table comes from immunoSEQ multiplex PCR, and its TCRdb copy is limited to in-frame clones, with some not included. The sample lists approximately 100,000 clones; 58% were seen once. The sequences come from PBMCs, collected after 24 months of ibrutinib treatment. These receptors originate from a human donor with chronic lymphocytic leukemia. The CDR3 runs from the conserved cysteine through the conserved F or W. Fields, in order: clone size, D gene, J gene, V gene, CDR3 DNA, CDR3 protein. D genes are given only for firm matches. Size is stated for part of the rows, as once, few or many counts, or as a class when the clone is expanded.

clone size: -; D gene: TRBD1; J gene: TRBJ1-5; V gene: TRBV19; CDR3 DNA: TGTGCCAGTAGTATAAGCCTCTCCGGGACAGGGCGTGGGGTCTTCAATCAGCCCCAGCATTTT; CDR3 protein: CASSISLSGTGRGVFNQPQHF
clone size: -; D gene: -; J gene: TRBJ2-2; V gene: TRBV30; CDR3 DNA: TGTGCCTGGACCAGGGCCAACACCGGGGAGCTGTTTTTT; CDR3 protein: CAWTRANTGELFF
clone size: -; D gene: -; J gene: TRBJ2-2; V gene: TRBV18; CDR3 DNA: TGTGCCAGCTCTGTGGGGACAACCGGAGGGGAGCTGTTTTTT; CDR3 protein: CASSVGTTGGELFF
clone size: -; D gene: TRBD1; J gene: TRBJ2-7; V gene: TRBV10-3; CDR3 DNA: TGTGCCACGGGACAGGGGGCAGAGGAGCAGTACTTC; CDR3 protein: CATGQGAEEQYF
clone size: -; D gene: TRBD1; J gene: TRBJ1-1; V gene: TRBV7-9; CDR3 DNA: TGTGCCAGCAGCTCCAACAGGGGAACTGAAGCTTTCTTT; CDR3 protein: CASSSNRGTEAFF
clone size: -; D gene: -; J gene: TRBJ2-7; V gene: TRBV11-3; CDR3 DNA: TGTGCCAGCAGCCCGAGTGCGCAGGGAGCCTACGAGCAGTACTTC; CDR3 protein: CASSPSAQGAYEQYF
clone size: once; D gene: TRBD2; J gene: TRBJ2-5; V gene: TRBV30; CDR3 DNA: TGTGCCTGGAGTGAAACTTTAGCGGGGGGGTTTGAGACCCAGTACTTC; CDR3 protein: CAWSETLAGGFETQYF
clone size: -; D gene: -; J gene: TRBJ1-6; V gene: TRBV4-1; CDR3 DNA: TGCGCCAGCAGCCAAGATCGGCCAGGGAGATCACCCCTCCACTTT; CDR3 protein: CASSQDRPGRSPLHF
clone size: -; D gene: -; J gene: TRBJ2-2; V gene: TRBV7-9; CDR3 DNA: TGTGCCAGCAGCTTAAAGACCACCGGGGAGCTGTTTTTT; CDR3 protein: CASSLKTTGELFF
clone size: -; D gene: -; J gene: TRBJ2-7; V gene: TRBV23-1; CDR3 DNA: TGCGCCAGCAGTCAGCAGGAAGCAAGCGAGCAGTACTTC; CDR3 protein: CASSQQEASEQYF
clone size: -; D gene: TRBD2; J gene: TRBJ2-5; V gene: TRBV28; CDR3 DNA: TGTGCCAGCAGTTTCGGCCAGCGGGGCCCGATCAGAGAGACCCAGTACTTC; CDR3 protein: CASSFGQRGPIRETQYF
clone size: -; D gene: TRBD2; J gene: TRBJ2-3; V gene: TRBV28; CDR3 DNA: TGTGCCAGCAGTTTATACCTCCTCTCTAGCGGGGGTTCCACAGATACGCAGTATTTT; CDR3 protein: CASSLYLLSSGGSTDTQYF
clone size: -; D gene: -; J gene: TRBJ2-7; V gene: TRBV27; CDR3 DNA: TGTGCCAGCAGCCAAAAACAGGGTCCCACCTACGAGCAGTACTTC; CDR3 protein: CASSQKQGPTYEQYF
clone size: few; D gene: -; J gene: TRBJ2-7; V gene: TRBV20-1; CDR3 DNA: TGCAGTGCTAGAGTCATCTACGAGCAGTACTTC; CDR3 protein: CSARVIYEQYF
clone size: -; D gene: -; J gene: TRBJ2-7; V gene: TRBV19; CDR3 DNA: TGTGCCAGTAGTATCTCCCGGGGCACTGTCGAGCAGTACTTC; CDR3 protein: CASSISRGTVEQYF
clone size: -; D gene: -; J gene: TRBJ2-3; V gene: TRBV6-5; CDR3 DNA: TGTGCCAGCGGCCTAGGACGGGGTAGCACAGATACGCAGTATTTT; CDR3 protein: CASGLGRGSTDTQYF
clone size: many; D gene: TRBD1; J gene: TRBJ2-7; V gene: TRBV30; CDR3 DNA: TGTGCCTGGAGTGGACCGACAGGGCCGTACGAGCAGTACTTC; CDR3 protein: CAWSGPTGPYEQYF
clone size: -; D gene: TRBD1; J gene: TRBJ2-7; V gene: TRBV5-4; CDR3 DNA: TGTGCCAGCAGCCGGACAGGGGGCGTCTACGAGCAGTACTTC; CDR3 protein: CASSRTGGVYEQYF
clone size: -; D gene: TRBD1; J gene: TRBJ2-3; V gene: TRBV10-2; CDR3 DNA: TGCGCCAGCAGTGGGGGCCCGGGACAGGGGGCGACAGATACGCAGTATTTT; CDR3 protein: CASSGGPGQGATDTQYF
clone size: -; D gene: TRBD1; J gene: TRBJ2-2; V gene: TRBV5-1; CDR3 DNA: TGCGCCAGCAGCTTGGAGGGGGCAAGGAACACCGGGGAGCTGTTTTTT; CDR3 protein: CASSLEGARNTGELFF
clone size: -; D gene: -; J gene: TRBJ2-7; V gene: TRBV15; CDR3 DNA: TGTGCCACCAGCAGAGATAGGGCCCAAGGCGGTGAGCAGTACTTC; CDR3 protein: CATSRDRAQGGEQYF
clone size: once; D gene: -; J gene: TRBJ2-2; V gene: TRBV5-8; CDR3 DNA: TGTGCCAGCCTACAGGGACCATTTACCGGGGAGCTGTTTTTT; CDR3 protein: CASLQGPFTGELFF
clone size: once; D gene: -; J gene: TRBJ2-7; V gene: TRBV7-6; CDR3 DNA: TGTGCCAGCAGCCTGAGTGGGGCTAGCTCCTACGAGCAGTACTTC; CDR3 protein: CASSLSGASSYEQYF
clone size: few; D gene: -; J gene: TRBJ2-7; V gene: TRBV28; CDR3 DNA: TGTGCCAGCAGTCCCGAACAGAAAACCTACGAGCAGTACTTC; CDR3 protein: CASSPEQKTYEQYF
clone size: -; D gene: TRBD1; J gene: TRBJ2-7; V gene: TRBV9; CDR3 DNA: TGTGCCAGCAGCGTCCGGGACAGGGGAGGCGAGCAGTACTTC; CDR3 protein: CASSVRDRGGEQYF
clone size: -; D gene: -; J gene: TRBJ2-3; V gene: TRBV7-3; CDR3 DNA: TGTGCCAGCAGCCTAGGAAGGGGGTTAGACACAGATACGCAGTATTTT; CDR3 protein: CASSLGRGLDTDTQYF
clone size: -; D gene: -; J gene: TRBJ2-7; V gene: TRBV18; CDR3 DNA: TGTGCCAGCTCACCAACAATGGCCAGCTCCTACGAGCAGTACTTC; CDR3 protein: CASSPTMASSYEQYF
clone size: -; D gene: -; J gene: TRBJ2-7; V gene: TRBV11-2; CDR3 DNA: TGTGCCAGCAGCTTAGCGGGGGCCTCCTACGAGCAGTACTTC; CDR3 protein: CASSLAGASYEQYF
clone size: -; D gene: -; J gene: TRBJ2-7; V gene: TRBV27; CDR3 DNA: TGTGCCAGCAGTTTATCGTCCTTTGGCGAGCAGTACTTC; CDR3 protein: CASSLSSFGEQYF